This paragraph covers one T cell receptor beta chain sequence. CDR3 length equals 14 residues. Germline CDR1 SGHRS, CDR2 YFSETQ. The V end was cut by 3 bases, the J end by 8 bases, with 18 bases between. This sample is drawn from a study of PD-L1 blockade in urothelial cancer. Clones were sequenced by immunoSEQ multiplex PCR, and TCRdb holds only the in-frame ones, with some missing. The sample contains 45,000 to 55,000 clones, 84% of which appear only once. Time point noted: pretreatment peripheral blood. Diagnoses among patients were locally advanced or metastatic urothelial carcinoma. This sample comprised PBMCs, obtained around atezolizumab (anti-PD-L1) treatment. The rearrangement uses TRBV5-1 and TRBJ2-7; D may be TRBD1 (6 bases). The receptor was derived from a man aged 45 to 65 with urothelial cancer. CDR3 sequence: CASSSQGKGYQQYF. Here the CDR3 DNA reads TGCGCCAGCAGCTCGCAGGGGAAGGGGTATCAGCAGTACTTC. Full variable domain (remainder filled in from reference TRBV5-1 and TRBJ2-7): KAGVTQTPRYLIKTRGQQVTLSCSPISGHRSVSWYQQTPGQGLQFLFEYFSETQRNKGNFPGRFSGRQFSNSRSEMNVSTLELGDSALYLCASSSQGKGYQQYFGPGTRLTVT.